A selection of T cell receptor beta chains follows, all from one sample in a study of shared clonotypes between healthy human individuals. The data were produced by immunoSEQ multiplex PCR, yet TCRdb's version contains in-frame clones alone and is incomplete. The sample consists of about 680,000 clones, approximately 90% of them appearing once. What was sequenced was naive CD8+ T cells sorted from blood. These receptors all stem from a man under 40 in good health. The CDR3 runs from the conserved cysteine through the conserved F or W. Fields, in order: clone size, J gene, D gene, CDR3 length, V gene, CDR3 DNA, CDR3 protein. The D gene is left open where the match is weak. A clone size is listed for some rows: how often the clone was seen (once, few, many), or a class if it is expanded.

>NA|TRBJ2-1|TRBD2|18|TRBV28
TGTGCCAGCAGTTTACCCCTTCGACTAGCGGGAGAGTACAATGAGCAGTTCTTC
CASSLPLRLAGEYNEQFF
>NA|TRBJ2-7|NA|14|TRBV29-1
TGCAGCGTTGAGGTTCCGTCTTCCTCCTACGAGCAGTACTTC
CSVEVPSSSYEQYF
>NA|TRBJ2-2|NA|14|TRBV7-9
TGTGCCAGCAGCCCCCCCATGAGCCCCGGGGAGCTGTTTTTT
CASSPPMSPGELFF
>NA|TRBJ2-7|TRBD2|15|TRBV5-1
TGCGCCAGCAGCTTGGATTTAGCGGGAGTAGACGAGCAGTACTTC
CASSLDLAGVDEQYF
>NA|TRBJ2-5|NA|17|TRBV11-2
TGTGCCAGCAGCCACCCTTCCGGGGGTACGTTACGAGAGACCCAGTACTTC
CASSHPSGGTLRETQYF
>once|TRBJ2-1|NA|13|TRBV7-9
TGTGCCAGCAGCTTACCAGGGGATAATGAGCAGTTCTTC
CASSLPGDNEQFF
>NA|TRBJ1-1|NA|14|TRBV18
TGTGCCAGCTCATACCAGGCAGGGAACACTGAAGCTTTCTTT
CASSYQAGNTEAFF
>NA|TRBJ2-4|TRBD1|15|TRBV25-1
TGTGCCAGCACTAAGGGACAGGGGGACGAAAACATTCAGTACTTC
CASTKGQGDENIQYF
>NA|TRBJ2-1|NA|15|TRBV7-9
TGTGCCAGCAGCTTAGTGGCAGGGGTGGTCGTAGAGCAGTTCTTC
CASSLVAGVVVEQFF
>NA|TRBJ2-7|NA|14|TRBV5-1
TGCGCCAGCAGCTTGGCCAGGGGTCGCTACGAGCAGTACTTC
CASSLARGRYEQYF
>NA|TRBJ2-1|NA|17|TRBV5-6
TGTGCCAGCAGCCCGCTGGACTTCGCAAGCTCCTACAATGAGCAGTTCTTC
CASSPLDFASSYNEQFF
>NA|TRBJ2-7|TRBD1|16|TRBV10-3
TGTGCCATCATGGTAATTCGGACAGGGGTCTCCTACGAGCAGTACTTC
CAIMVIRTGVSYEQYF
>NA|TRBJ2-7|NA|14|TRBV29-1
TGCAGCGTTGAAGATGACAGGTTCACCTACGAGCAGTACTTC
CSVEDDRFTYEQYF
>NA|TRBJ2-4|TRBD1|15|TRBV15
TGTGCCACCAGCAGACGACAGGGAGCCAAAAACATTCAGTACTTC
CATSRRQGAKNIQYF
>NA|TRBJ2-1|NA|12|TRBV11-3
TGTGCCAGCAGCGTCGACCCCCTTCGGCAGTTCTTC
CASSVDPLRQFF
>NA|TRBJ1-1|NA|14|TRBV5-4
TGTGCCAGCAGCTTGGCCTGGGGGAGCCATGAAGCTTTCTTT
CASSLAWGSHEAFF
>NA|TRBJ2-1|NA|16|TRBV7-9
TGTGCCAGCGATACTAGCCCAACCGGTAAGGACGATGAGCAGTTCTTC
CASDTSPTGKDDEQFF
>NA|TRBJ2-1|NA|15|TRBV6-6
TGTGCCAGCAACACGTTCGAGCGGGCGAACAATGAGCAGTTCTTC
CASNTFERANNEQFF
>NA|TRBJ2-7|NA|14|TRBV5-6
TGTGCCAGCAGCTTAAGTAGCTCGAACTACGAGCAGTACTTC
CASSLSSSNYEQYF
>once|TRBJ2-5|NA|14|TRBV7-2
TGTGCCAGCAGCTTCATACTTCCAAGCGAGACCCAGTACTTC
CASSFILPSETQYF
>NA|TRBJ1-1|TRBD1|17|TRBV4-3
TGCGCCAGCAGCCAAGAAAGTCGAACAGGGGGCCTCACTGAAGCTTTCTTT
CASSQESRTGGLTEAFF
>once|TRBJ2-3|TRBD2|16|TRBV27
TGTGCCAGCAGTTTAGGGACTAGCGGGAACACAGATACGCAGTATTTT
CASSLGTSGNTDTQYF
>NA|TRBJ2-7|NA|13|TRBV28
TGTGCCAGCAGTTTATCCAGTGACTACGAGCAGTACTTC
CASSLSSDYEQYF
>NA|TRBJ2-1|NA|14|TRBV27
TGTGCCAGCAGTTTATCTTCTAGCTGGGTTGAGCAGTTCTTC
CASSLSSSWVEQFF
>NA|TRBJ2-1|NA|13|TRBV27
TGTGCCGCGTCCATGAGCTCCTACAATGAGCAGTTCTTC
CAASMSSYNEQFF
>NA|TRBJ1-5|TRBD1|15|TRBV6-1
TGTGCCAGCAGTGAAGTATCCAGGGGGAATCAGCCCCAGCATTTT
CASSEVSRGNQPQHF
>NA|TRBJ2-5|NA|16|TRBV7-9
TGTGCCAGCAGCTTTTTGCCTCCGGGAGCACAAGAGACCCAGTACTTC
CASSFLPPGAQETQYF
>NA|TRBJ2-7|TRBD2|12|TRBV9
TGTGCCAGCGGGGAGGGAGGCTACGAGCAGTACTTC
CASGEGGYEQYF
>once|TRBJ2-7|NA|14|TRBV6-1
TGTGCCAGCAGTGCCAGGGGACCTTCCTACGAGCAGTACTTC
CASSARGPSYEQYF
>NA|TRBJ1-1|NA|15|TRBV10-1
TGCGCCAGCAGTGAGTCTGCCGGGGCGCGGGCTGAAGCTTTCTTT
CASSESAGARAEAFF
>NA|TRBJ2-3|TRBD2|15|TRBV9
TGTGCCAGCAGCGTAGCAGCGGGAGACACAGATACGCAGTATTTT
CASSVAAGDTDTQYF
>NA|TRBJ1-5|NA|16|TRBV7-7
TGTGCCAGCAGGTCTGATCTAAGGGGGAAGGGCCAGCCCCAGCATTTT
CASRSDLRGKGQPQHF
>NA|TRBJ2-5|TRBD1|15|TRBV13
TGTGCCAGCAGCCCCTGGGACAGCTTCCAAGAGACCCAGTACTTC
CASSPWDSFQETQYF
>few|TRBJ2-5|NA|14|TRBV18
TGTGCCAGCTCACCACCCCGCAGACAAGAGACCCAGTACTTC
CASSPPRRQETQYF
>NA|TRBJ1-2|NA|14|TRBV7-2
TGTGCCAGCAGCTTAAGGGACAATAACTATGGCTACACCTTC
CASSLRDNNYGYTF
>NA|TRBJ2-1|TRBD2|17|TRBV7-6
TGTGCCAGCAGCGCCCGACTAGCGGGGTTACCCTACAATGAGCAGTTCTTC
CASSARLAGLPYNEQFF